This TCR beta chain was captured by sequencing in a study of STAT5B mutations in CD4+ large granular lymphocyte leukemia. The repertoire was sequenced with immunoSEQ multiplex PCR; TCRdb's copy has only in-frame clones and lacks some. The sample has about 5,000 clones, 80% seen once; the top ten hold approximately 8%. V was pared by 4 bases and J by 4 bases, with 13 bases between. This CDR3 region has 14 residues. Germline V gives CDR1 MNHEY, CDR2 SMNVEV (reference sequence). The sequence derives from a man between 70 and 80 years old with CD4+ T-cell large granular lymphocyte leukemia. This chain uses TRBV27 with TRBJ1-2, with a possible D match to TRBD1 (6 bases). Source material: PBMCs. CDR3 in amino acids: CASSWGAEAYGYTF. The CDR3 coding sequence is TGTGCCAGCAGTTGGGGGGCGGAGGCCTATGGCTACACCTTC.